Listed here is a single T cell receptor beta chain. Its antigen is not known. V trimming: 2 bases; J trimming: 5 bases; junction bases outside the gene matches: 5. Per the germline V gene, CDR1 is SGDLS and CDR2 is YYNGEE. CDR3 length: 15 amino acids. The data originate from a study of radiation and T cells in renal cell carcinoma. Treatment of the sample: treatment-naive control, cytoreductive nephrectomy. Using immunoSEQ multiplex PCR, the repertoire was profiled, and TCRdb retains in-frame clones only, with some absent. This sample has fewer than 25,000 clones, with nearly 55% found just once. Notes on the study in general: Sampling covered only around 1 g of each tumor. Dominant CDR3 motifs occupied more repertoire in irradiated than control tumors.

The receptor's source is a human donor with renal cell carcinoma. The chain has TRBV9 and TRBJ2-5; 11 positions match TRBD2. Material: tumor tissue, obtained from a patient whose treatment was nephrectomy without radiotherapy. The CDR3 sequence: CASSVSGGAGETQYF. CDR3 coding DNA: TGTGCCAGCAGCGTTAGCGGGGGGGCCGGGGAGACCCAGTACTTC.